The present TCR beta chain was sequenced within a study of CD8 T cells in Susac syndrome. The CDR3 contains 12 residues. CDR1 is SQVTM, CDR2 ANQGSEA, per germline. The V and J ends lost 3 bases and 5 bases respectively, with 8 bases between them. Sequencing of TCR beta covered CD8+ and CD4+ T cells obtained from blood. Random-hexamer reverse transcription was applied to roughly 0.5 to 1 ug RNA. One entry per CDR3 protein, called by TCRdb with MiXCR from the immunoSEQ multiplex PCR reads. This table holds under 200,000 distinct CDR3 sequences, 95% found once. The sequence was collected from a human donor in good health. The specimen was CD4+ T cells from PBMCs. This chain links TRBV29-1 with TRBJ2-1; D gene uncertain. The CDR3 region is CSVETRDNEQFF. The CDR3 DNA reads as TGCAGCGTTGAGACGAGAGACAATGAGCAGTTCTTC.